Presented here are 28 T cell receptor beta chains from one specimen sequenced in a study of T cells after yellow fever vaccination (dated by TCRdb to the late 2010s). The treatment or condition label on this specimen signifies: live attenuated yellow fever vaccine strain. Libraries were prepared through 5' RACE. The sequencer was an Illumina HiSeq 2500. TCRdb reprocessed the public reads (quality trimming at Q25 with fastp, clone calling with MiXCR) and kept in-frame beta chains. Each CDR3 protein gets just one entry, which takes the most common genes and DNA from the rows behind it. The sample records around 400,000 distinct CDR3 sequences, approximately 10% of which are singletons. Roughly 18% of the sample is in the top ten clones. Specimen: PBMCs, collected on the day of the first yellow fever vaccination. These receptors were taken from a man aged 18 to 29 who received the YFV17D yellow fever vaccine.

The genes are TRBV5-1 and TRBJ1-1; the D is unclear. V lost 4 bases and J 2 bases, leaving 12 bases between the germline ends. Germline V gives CDR1 SGHRS, CDR2 YFSETQ. The CDR3 consists of 14 residues. CDR3 region: CASSPPGINTEAFF. The CDR3 coding sequence is TGCGCCAGCAGCCCCCCGGGTATTAACACTGAAGCTTTCTTT.

The chain uses TRBV19 and TRBJ2-2; D may be TRBD1 (6 bases). V shed 5 bases and J shed 4 bases, with 17 bases lying between them. Germline CDR1 reads LNHDA; CDR2 reads SQIVND (reference sequence). The CDR3 extends over 16 amino acids. The CDR3 coding sequence is TGTGCCAGTAGTCTCGACCAGGGGTTAGGCACCGGGGAGCTGTTTTTT. This codes for CASSLDQGLGTGELFF.

The gene calls are TRBV6-5 and TRBJ1-6; D perhaps matches TRBD1 (6 bases). The V and J ends lost 2 bases and 9 bases respectively, with 14 bases between them. CDR1 MNHEY and CDR2 SVGAGI come from the germline V gene. The CDR3 contains 15 residues. Here the CDR3 reads CASSYAGRGSSPLHF. The CDR3 coding sequence is TGTGCCAGCAGTTACGCCGGCAGGGGTAGTTCACCCCTCCACTTT.

The CDR3 here is CASSTGPADYNEQFF. CDR3 in DNA: TGCGCCAGCAGCACGGGACCTGCTGACTACAATGAGCAGTTCTTC. J is TRBJ2-1 and V is TRBV5-1; D is possibly TRBD1 or TRBD2 (5 bases each). The CDR3 is 15 residues long. V was cut by 4 bases and J by 3 bases, with 14 bases left in between. The germline gives CDR1 SGHRS, CDR2 YFSETQ.

In its sample, this clonotype was seen a few times. The gene calls are TRBV11-1 and TRBJ2-5, with D maybe TRBD1 (5 bases). The V and J ends lost 8 bases and 5 bases respectively, with 24 bases between them. This CDR3 comprises 16 residues. Germline V gene lookup returns CDR1 SGHAT and CDR2 FQDESV (reference sequence). CDR3 sequence reads: CASQKSRQTHGETQYF. In DNA form, the CDR3 reads TGTGCCAGCCAAAAATCCCGACAGACGCATGGGGAGACCCAGTACTTC.

The chain links TRBV5-6 to TRBJ2-7; D is tentatively TRBD1 or TRBD2 (5 bases each). Trimming removed 3 bases from V and 4 bases from J, with 11 bases in between. CDR1 SGHDT and CDR2 YYEEEE come from the germline V gene. This CDR3 region has 13 residues. CDR3 coding DNA: TGTGCCAGCAGCTCAGCCGGGGCTTACGAGCAGTACGTC. Translation gives CASSSAGAYEQYV.

This clonotype was seen ten or more times. Germline and junction disagree at one end, which may indicate a read error. The J gene is TRBJ1-3, the V gene TRBV12-3 or TRBV12-4; D not resolved. The CDR3 consists of 13 residues. This CDR3 is CASSLVEAPLLNF. The CDR3 DNA reads as TGTGCCAGCAGTTTAGTGGAGGCTCCACTATTGAATTTT.

At least ten counts were recorded for this clonotype. The rearrangement links TRBV7-2 to TRBJ1-3, with D unclear. The germline V gene has CDR1 SGHTA and CDR2 FQGNSA. V lost 3 bases and J 0 bases, leaving 9 bases between the germline ends. The CDR3 length is 15 residues. The CDR3 protein is CASSFGLNSGNTIYF. The CDR3 DNA reads TGTGCCAGCAGCTTTGGGCTGAACTCTGGAAACACCATATATTTT.

This clonotype was seen repeatedly, ten times or more. The chain links TRBV5-1 to TRBJ2-5; D may be TRBD1 or TRBD2 (5 bases each). V was pared by 1 base and J by 1 base, with 8 bases between. The CDR3 length is 14 residues. The germline gives CDR1 SGHRS, CDR2 YFSETQ. Written as DNA, the CDR3 is TGCGCCAGCAGCTTGTTAGGGACCCAAGAGACCCAGTACTTC. It is translated as CASSLLGTQETQYF. Full variable domain (rest looked up from reference TRBV5-1 and TRBJ2-5): KAGVTQTPRYLIKTRGQQVTLSCSPISGHRSVSWYQQTPGQGLQFLFEYFSETQRNKGNFPGRFSGRQFSNSRSEMNVSTLELGDSALYLCASSLLGTQETQYFGPGTRLLVL.

This clonotype was counted a few times. The chain recombines TRBV29-1 with TRBJ1-2; no reliable D call. The CDR3 is 13 amino acids. Between the trimmed V and J ends, which lost 5 bases and 5 bases, there was a span of 15 bases. Per the germline V gene, CDR1 is SQVTM and CDR2 is ANQGSEA. As DNA, the CDR3 is TGCAGCGTTCGCTCCCCCAGGATATATGGCTACACCTTC. This encodes CSVRSPRIYGYTF. The whole variable domain, remainder taken from reference TRBV29-1 and TRBJ1-2, is SAVISQKPSRDICQRGTSLTIQCQVDSQVTMMFWYRQQPGQSLTLIATANQGSEATYESGFVIDKFPISRPNLTFSTLTVSNMSPEDSSIYLCSVRSPRIYGYTFGSGTRLTVV.

This chain connects TRBV6-6 to TRBJ1-3; D remains unclear. This CDR3 is built from 13 residues. Trimming took off 8 bases at V and 0 bases at J, with 8 bases between the two ends. Germline V lookup: CDR1 MNHNY, CDR2 SVGAGI (reference sequence). In nucleotides, the CDR3 is TGTGCCAGCTCCAGGCTCTCTGGAAACACCATATATTTT. Amino acid sequence: CASSRLSGNTIYF.

This chain joins TRBV7-3 and TRBJ1-2; TRBD1 agrees at 7 bases. J gave up 1 base and V 5 bases, and 4 bases lay outside the gene matches. CDR3 size: 14 residues. Per germline, CDR1 SGHTA and CDR2 FQGTGA. This chain's CDR3 is CASSPHRGNYGYTF. Written as DNA, the CDR3 is TGTGCCAGCAGCCCACACAGGGGTAACTATGGCTACACCTTC.

There are a few counts of this clonotype. V usage is TRBV7-2 and J usage is TRBJ2-5, with a possible D match to TRBD1 (6 bases). Trimming shortened V by 5 bases and J by 4 bases, and 11 bases separated the two germline ends. The length of the CDR3 is 13 residues. Per germline, CDR1 SGHTA and CDR2 FQGNSA. The CDR3 loop reads CASSPRDIETQYF. The CDR3 DNA follows: TGTGCCAGCAGCCCCCGGGACATAGAGACCCAGTACTTC.

This clonotype occurred many times. The V and J genes are TRBV7-3 and TRBJ2-2; D unclear. V was clipped by 1 base and J by 13 bases, with 13 bases between them. CDR1 is SGHTA, CDR2 FQGTGA, per germline. The CDR3 is 13 amino acids. The CDR3 region has the DNA TGTGCCAGCAGCTTAAATGCAGGATCAGTGCTGTTTTTT. Translation gives CASSLNAGSVLFF.

The J gene is TRBJ2-5, the V gene TRBV29-1, with TRBD2 matching 10 bases. J gave up 3 bases and V 2 bases, and 3 bases lay outside the gene matches. The CDR3 has 14 residues. Per germline, CDR1 SQVTM and CDR2 ANQGSEA. The CDR3 loop reads CSVELLAGEETQYF. The CDR3 nucleotides read TGCAGCGTTGAATTGCTAGCGGGGGAAGAGACCCAGTACTTC.

J is TRBJ2-1 and V is TRBV10-3, with 9 bases lining up with TRBD1. This CDR3 comprises 16 residues. J gave up 9 bases and V 3 bases, and 12 bases lay outside the gene matches. Germline V gene data show CDR1 as ENHRY and CDR2 as SYGVKD. CDR3 coding DNA: TGTGCCATCAGTGATTCCTACGCGACAGGGGGGGGTGAGCAGTTCTTC. Encoded protein: CAISDSYATGGGEQFF.

The chain employs TRBV7-9 and TRBJ1-2, with 8 bases aligning to TRBD1. CDR1 is SEHNR and CDR2 is FQNEAQ in the germline V gene (reference sequence). J was trimmed by 4 bases and V by 3 bases; bases with no gene match: 4. The CDR3 spans 14 residues. Here the CDR3 DNA reads TGTGCCAGCAGCTTCGGACAGGGCACCTATGGCTACACCTTC. Its protein product is CASSFGQGTYGYTF.

The J gene is TRBJ1-2, the V gene TRBV6-2 or TRBV6-3; TRBD1 agrees at 10 bases. J was trimmed by 5 bases and V by 6 bases; bases with no gene match: 6. CDR3 length equals 14 residues. Germline loops: CDR1 MNHEY, CDR2 SVGEGT. The CDR3 loop is CASRTPGQGYGYTF. The CDR3 DNA is TGTGCCAGCAGGACTCCGGGACAGGGGTATGGCTACACCTTC.

This rearrangement joins TRBV5-5 to TRBJ1-2; D is undetermined. The CDR3 extends over 17 amino acids. Germline V gene lookup returns CDR1 SGHKS and CDR2 YYEKEE (reference sequence). V lost 3 bases and J 4 bases, leaving 22 bases between the germline ends. The DNA for the CDR3 is TGTGCCAGCAGCTACGGACCCTCATTTTTTCCAAGCTATGGCTACACCTTC. It is translated as CASSYGPSFFPSYGYTF.

This clonotype came up a few times. The chain recombines TRBV25-1 with TRBJ2-4; D is unresolved. CDR1 MGHDK and CDR2 SYGVNS come from the germline V gene. The CDR3 runs 14 residues. Trimming stripped 5 bases from V and 0 bases from J, with 8 bases between. The CDR3 loop is CASSPGQAKNIQYF. The CDR3 coding sequence is TGTGCCAGCAGTCCAGGTCAAGCCAAAAACATTCAGTACTTC.

The gene calls are TRBV7-9 and TRBJ2-1; a weak D match, TRBD2 (5 bases). Per germline, CDR1 SEHNR and CDR2 FQNEAQ (reference sequence). V lost 2 bases, J lost 0 bases, and 8 bases lay in between. CDR3 length equals 15 residues. This CDR3 reads CASSLRGISYNEQFF. The CDR3 DNA follows: TGTGCCAGCAGCTTAAGAGGGATCTCCTACAATGAGCAGTTCTTC. Variable domain in full (rest from reference TRBV7-9 and TRBJ2-1): DTGVSQNPRHKITKRGQNVTFRCDPISEHNRLYWYRQTLGQGPEFLTYFQNEAQLEKSRLLSDRFSAERPKGSFSTLEIQRTEQGDSAMYLCASSLRGISYNEQFFGPGTRLTVL.

The CDR3 nucleotides read TGTGCCAGCAGTTTACGAGGGACTAGCGCGCTTTACGAGCAGTACTTC. This encodes CASSLRGTSALYEQYF. The chain joins TRBV27 to TRBJ2-7; TRBD2 matches 10 bases. The germline CDR1 and CDR2 sequences are MNHEY and SMNVEV (reference sequence). The CDR3 is 16 amino acids. The ends lost 2 bases at V and 4 bases at J; junction bases unmatched: 8.

This clonotype was detected a few times. The rearrangement uses TRBV11-1 and TRBJ1-6; TRBD1 matches 8 bases. Germline assignment: CDR1 SGHAT and CDR2 FQDESV (reference sequence). With V trimmed by 5 bases and J by 10 bases, 10 bases remained unmatched. CDR3 length: 15 residues. The CDR3 region is CASSPRDRGGSPLHF. The CDR3 coding sequence is TGTGCCAGCAGCCCCCGCGACAGGGGCGGCTCACCCCTCCACTTT.

This clonotype appeared many times. The CDR3 sequence is CASLPEWGQETQYF. CDR3 bases: TGTGCCAGCTTGCCGGAGTGGGGCCAAGAGACCCAGTACTTC. The V call is TRBV7-9, the J call TRBJ2-5; D ambiguous. The CDR3 has 14 amino acids. V lost 8 bases to trimming and J lost 1 base, with 14 bases between them. CDR1 is SEHNR and CDR2 is FQNEAQ in the germline V gene (reference sequence).

This clonotype occurred a few times. The chain has TRBV12-3 or TRBV12-4 and TRBJ2-1; 9 bases line up with TRBD2. The CDR3 is 14 residues long. V was clipped by 5 bases and J by 4 bases; unmatched bases: 3. This CDR3 reads CASSSGGRYNEQFF. Here the CDR3 DNA reads TGTGCCAGCAGTAGCGGGGGGCGTTACAATGAGCAGTTCTTC.

The rearrangement uses TRBV3-1 and TRBJ2-3; 12 bases align to TRBD1. Germline values: CDR1 LGHDT, CDR2 YNNKEL (reference sequence). The CDR3 covers 18 residues. CDR3 amino acids: CTFSPPTGTGGGTDTQYF. In DNA, the CDR3 is TGTACCTTCAGCCCACCCACCGGGACAGGGGGCGGCACAGATACGCAGTATTTT.

The V call is TRBV3-1, the J call TRBJ1-2; D call uncertain. CDR3 length equals 16 residues. V was pared by 1 base and J by 8 bases, with 20 bases between. Looked up from germline, CDR1 is LGHDT and CDR2 is YNNKEL (reference sequence). CDR3 sequence reads: CASSQVGPVDSRGYTF. In DNA form, the CDR3 reads TGTGCCAGCAGCCAAGTCGGTCCCGTGGACTCTAGAGGCTACACCTTC.

V gene TRBV27 combines with J gene TRBJ1-6, with D tentatively TRBD1 (6 bases). This CDR3 has 15 amino acids. Germline V gives CDR1 MNHEY, CDR2 SMNVEV (reference sequence). Deletions cut 4 bases from V and 8 bases from J, with 15 bases between. The CDR3 nucleotides are TGTGCCAGCAGTTCACGGGAGAGACAGGATTCACCCCTCCACTTT. Its translation is CASSSRERQDSPLHF.